Each of the 30 T cell receptor beta chains below was sequenced from the same sample in a study of T cell responses to AZD1222 COVID-19 vaccine. TCRdb keeps only in-frame clones here, not all; method: immunoSEQ multiplex PCR. The sample holds more than 110,000 clones, about 88% seen once. The specimen comprised peripheral blood, sampled 28 days after the second AZD1222 dose. Receptor source: an adult who received the AZD1222 COVID-19 vaccine.

V usage is TRBV7-8 and J usage is TRBJ2-2, with D hard to call. Germline CDR1 SGHVS, CDR2 FQNEAQ. This CDR3 contains 13 residues. Between the trimmed V and J ends, which lost 2 bases and 6 bases, there was a span of 7 bases. CDR3 amino acids: CASSLIWPGELFF. CDR3 coding DNA: TGTGCCAGCAGCTTAATATGGCCCGGGGAGCTGTTTTTT.

This clone appeared a single time. This chain links TRBV15 with TRBJ1-3; the D is unclear. The CDR3 sequence is 15 residues long. Trimming took off 0 bases at V and 1 base at J, with 7 bases between the two ends. Germline V CDR1 and CDR2: LNHNV, YYDKDF (reference sequence). The CDR3 sequence is CATSRDLGSGNTIYF. DNA of the CDR3: TGTGCCACCAGCAGAGATCTGGGATCTGGAAACACCATATATTTT.

The CDR3 here is CASSTIGQGANYGYTF. The CDR3 region has the DNA TGTGCCAGCAGTACAATCGGACAGGGGGCAAACTATGGCTACACCTTC. This chain links TRBV11-2 with TRBJ1-2; TRBD1 agrees at 11 bases. V gave up 6 bases and J gave up 2 bases; unmatched junction bases: 8. The germline V gene has CDR1 SGHAT and CDR2 FQNNGV. This CDR3 spans 16 amino acids.

This clone was picked up a small number of times. The chain has TRBV30 and TRBJ1-5, with TRBD1 as a possible D gene (5 bases). The CDR3 runs 12 residues. Trimming shortened V by 2 bases and J by 9 bases, and 11 bases separated the two germline ends. CDR1 GTSNPN and CDR2 SVGIG come from the germline V gene (reference sequence). This CDR3 is CAWSPSGPPQHF. CDR3 coding DNA: TGTGCCTGGAGTCCCTCGGGGCCGCCCCAGCATTTT.

The V and J genes are TRBV7-2 and TRBJ2-2; D is undetermined. This CDR3 contains 14 residues. The ends were cut back, 6 bases at V and 3 bases at J, with 11 bases in the middle. Germline V gene lookup returns CDR1 SGHTA and CDR2 FQGNSA. CDR3 bases: TGTGCCAGCAGTGGGTCTAAATACACCGGGGAGCTGTTTTTT. It specifies CASSGSKYTGELFF.

This sequence joins TRBV11-3 and TRBJ2-1; tentatively, D is TRBD1 (6 bases). Trimming shortened V by 1 base and J by 10 bases, and 11 bases separated the two germline ends. The CDR3 consists of 13 residues. CDR1 and CDR2 from the germline V gene are SGHNT and YENEEA. In nucleotides, the CDR3 is TGTGCCAGCAGCTTAGTTTCTGGGACAGAGCAGTTCTTC. This encodes CASSLVSGTEQFF.

The J gene is TRBJ1-1, the V gene TRBV2; D unresolved. The CDR3 length is 12 residues. Trimming took off 5 bases at V and 3 bases at J, with 7 bases between the two ends. Germline-derived CDR1 and CDR2 are SNHLY and FYNNEI. The CDR3: CASSFMDTEAFF. CDR3 nucleotides: TGTGCCAGCAGTTTCATGGACACTGAAGCTTTCTTT.

This clone was detected once. V is TRBV28 and J is TRBJ1-2; no clear D gene. The CDR3 has 13 amino acids. The ends were cut back, 8 bases at V and 5 bases at J, with 15 bases in the middle. From germline, CDR1 is MDHEN and CDR2 SYDVKM. In DNA, the CDR3 is TGTGCCAGCGGGGAGCCTAGATCTTATGGCTACACCTTC. Translation gives CASGEPRSYGYTF.

The V call is TRBV19, the J call TRBJ2-3; maybe TRBD2 (6 bases). The CDR3 covers 11 residues. CDR1 is LNHDA and CDR2 is SQIVND in the germline V gene (reference sequence). Trimming took off 7 bases at V and 10 bases at J, with 12 bases between the two ends. CDR3 sequence (DNA): TGTGCCAGTACCTCGGCGGGATCGCAGTATTTT. Translated: CASTSAGSQYF.

The genes are TRBV5-8 and TRBJ1-4; D not resolved. The V and J ends lost 5 bases and 0 bases respectively, with 14 bases between them. CDR3 size: 16 residues. The germline gives CDR1 SGHTS, CDR2 YDEGEE. The CDR3 is CASSPGRTSTNEKLFF. The CDR3 nucleotides are TGTGCCAGCAGTCCCGGGAGAACTTCAACTAATGAAAAACTGTTTTTT.

This clone was recorded a few times. The V call is TRBV7-2, the J call TRBJ2-2; maybe TRBD2 (6 bases). Germline V CDR1 and CDR2: SGHTA, FQGNSA. Trimming cost V 1 base and J 10 bases, with 13 bases left between them. This CDR3 contains 14 residues. CDR3 loop: CASSLEREVAELFF. CDR3 in DNA: TGTGCCAGCAGCTTAGAAAGGGAGGTTGCGGAGCTGTTTTTT. Full variable domain (outside the CDR3, taken from reference TRBV7-2 and TRBJ2-2): GAGVSQSPSNKVTEKGKDVELRCDPISGHTALYWYRQSLGQGLEFLIYFQGNSAPDKSGLPSDRFSAERTGGSVSTLTIQRTQQEDSAVYLCASSLEREVAELFFGEGSRLTVL.

The chain employs TRBV19 and TRBJ1-1, with D unclear. The CDR3 loop spans 15 amino acids. Germline assignment: CDR1 LNHDA and CDR2 SQIVND (reference sequence). Trimming took 6 bases from V and 4 from J, leaving 18 bases between them. In nucleotides, the CDR3 is TGTGCCAGTAGGCGTGGAAGAGTGGAGGGCACTGAAGCTTTCTTT. Its protein is CASRRGRVEGTEAFF.

In this sample, this clone turned up once. The chain uses TRBV29-1 and TRBJ2-1, with a possible D match to TRBD2 (5 bases). The V end was cut by 8 bases, the J end by 9 bases, with 17 bases between. The germline V gene has CDR1 SQVTM and CDR2 ANQGSEA. The CDR3 totals 12 residues. CDR3 sequence reads: CSLEEATGEQFF. The CDR3 nucleotides are TGCAGCCTCGAGGAGGCTACGGGTGAGCAGTTCTTC.

The chain uses TRBV18 and TRBJ1-2; 9 bases agree with TRBD1. The CDR3 is made up of 14 amino acids. Losses at the gene ends were 4 bases for V and 10 bases for J; bases not matched to a gene: 10. Germline V gene sequence: CDR1 KGHSH, CDR2 LQKENI. The CDR3 spells CASSRDREFNLYTF. DNA for the CDR3: TGTGCCAGCTCACGGGACAGGGAGTTTAACCTCTACACCTTC.

The chain combines TRBV3-1 (or the pseudogene TRBV3-2) with TRBJ1-1; D uncertain. CDR1 LGHDT and CDR2 YNNKEL come from the germline V gene (reference sequence). V lost 1 base to trimming and J lost 1 base, with 10 bases between them. There are 15 residues in the CDR3. The CDR3 sequence is CASSQVRTSNTEAFF. The CDR3 DNA reads as TGTGCCAGCAGCCAAGTCCGAACGTCGAACACTGAAGCTTTCTTT.

For the CDR3, the DNA is TGCGCCAGCAGCCAATCTAGAGGGCCGGGAAGCACAGATACGCAGTATTTT. This codes for CASSQSRGPGSTDTQYF. This chain joins TRBV5-1 and TRBJ2-3; D possibly corresponds to TRBD2 (5 bases). The CDR3 is 17 residues long. V was cut by 4 bases and J by 0 bases, with 18 bases left in between. CDR1 is SGHRS, CDR2 YFSETQ, per germline.

The V and J genes are TRBV28 and TRBJ2-7; possible D gene TRBD2, 6 bases. Germline assignment: CDR1 MDHEN and CDR2 SYDVKM. The V gene lost 6 bases and the J gene lost 3 bases, with 18 bases spanning the gap. This CDR3 contains 15 residues. The CDR3 DNA reads TGTGCCAGCAGAGAAACCGGGAGCGACTTCTACGAGCAGTACTTC. It is translated as CASRETGSDFYEQYF.

The chain has TRBV28 and TRBJ1-2; D gene ambiguous. This CDR3 has 13 amino acids. CDR1 and CDR2 (germline): MDHEN, SYDVKM. V lost 10 bases and J 7 bases, leaving 19 bases between the germline ends. CDR3 coding DNA: TGTGCCACCCGTACGGCCCAAAGGAGTGGCTACACCTTC. It yields the protein CATRTAQRSGYTF.

This clone was detected only a few times. The V gene is TRBV7-2, the J gene TRBJ1-1; D call uncertain. This CDR3 is built from 12 residues. CDR1 and CDR2 from the germline V gene are SGHTA and FQGNSA. Trimming cost V 6 bases and J 0 bases, with 5 bases left between them. CDR3 sequence (DNA): TGTGCCAGCAGAACCATGAACACTGAAGCTTTCTTT. Translating gives CASRTMNTEAFF.

The rearrangement links TRBV7-2 to TRBJ2-7; D is uncertain. Trimming removed 2 bases at V and 3 bases at J, with 11 bases between. From germline, CDR1 is SGHTA and CDR2 FQGNSA. The CDR3 totals 14 residues. The CDR3 coding sequence is TGTGCCAGCAGCTTACGAACAGCTGACTACGAGCAGTACTTC. This translates into CASSLRTADYEQYF.

CDR3 sequence (DNA): TGTGCCATCAGTGAGTCGTTGGGGCTGGGGACCGGGGAGCTGTTTTTT. Translated: CAISESLGLGTGELFF. The chain has TRBV10-3 and TRBJ2-2; a weak D match, TRBD1 (5 bases). The CDR3 loop spans 16 amino acids. From germline, CDR1 is ENHRY and CDR2 SYGVKD. The ends were cut back, 0 bases at V and 5 bases at J, with 13 bases in the middle.

The rearrangement links TRBV2 to TRBJ2-7; TRBD2 aligns across 11 bases. The germline CDR1 and CDR2 sequences are SNHLY and FYNNEI. J was trimmed by 2 bases and V by 8 bases; bases with no gene match: 8. The length of the CDR3 is 15 residues. The CDR3 here is CASHMVTSGTYEQYF. CDR3 in DNA: TGTGCCAGCCACATGGTGACTAGCGGGACCTACGAGCAGTACTTC.

This sequence joins TRBV7-9 and TRBJ2-1, with 7 bases lining up with TRBD1. This CDR3 region has 14 residues. CDR1 is SEHNR and CDR2 is FQNEAQ in the germline V gene (reference sequence). Losses at the gene ends were 3 bases for V and 5 bases for J; bases not matched to a gene: 4. This chain's CDR3 is CASSLGTDNNEQFF. Written as DNA, the CDR3 is TGTGCCAGCAGCTTGGGGACAGATAACAATGAGCAGTTCTTC.

This rearrangement joins TRBV6-5 to TRBJ2-1; possible D gene TRBD2, 6 bases. The length of the CDR3 is 11 residues. Germline V gene data show CDR1 as MNHEY and CDR2 as SVGAGI. Deletions cut 6 bases from V and 10 bases from J, with 10 bases between. CDR3 DNA: TGTGCCAGCAGAACCAGCGGGGAGCAGTTCTTC. It codes for CASRTSGEQFF.

The rearrangement joins TRBV6-5 to TRBJ2-7, with 7 bases that match TRBD1. Germline assignment: CDR1 MNHEY and CDR2 SVGAGI. Trimming took 6 bases from V and 3 from J; bases not matched to a gene: 8. The CDR3 runs 14 residues. DNA for the CDR3: TGTGCCAGCAGCCAACAGGGGTCCGGCTACGAGCAGTACTTC. It is translated as CASSQQGSGYEQYF.

This clone has only one observation. This chain connects TRBV18 to TRBJ2-5; 7 bases are a match to TRBD1. Germline V gives CDR1 KGHSH, CDR2 LQKENI. The CDR3 loop spans 15 amino acids. The V segment lost 3 bases and the J segment 5 bases; nucleotides outside the gene matches: 9. DNA of the CDR3: TGTGCCAGCTCACCCTTAACAGGGGTTGGGGAGACCCAGTACTTC. It is translated as CASSPLTGVGETQYF.

The V call is TRBV4-2, the J call TRBJ2-5, with 7 bases lining up with TRBD2. The CDR3 length is 15 residues. With V trimmed by 1 base and J by 5 bases, 7 bases remained unmatched. Germline lookup yields CDR1 LGHNA and CDR2 YNFKEQ. CDR3 protein: CASSQGEGDLETQYF. As DNA, the CDR3 is TGTGCCAGCAGCCAAGGGGAGGGTGATTTGGAGACCCAGTACTTC.

This sequence joins TRBV28 and TRBJ2-1, with D tentatively TRBD2 (5 bases). This CDR3 has 15 residues. The V and J ends lost 6 bases and 0 bases respectively, with 12 bases between them. The germline CDR1 and CDR2 sequences are MDHEN and SYDVKM. CDR3 in amino acids: CASSNLASSYNEQFF. The CDR3 region has the DNA TGTGCCAGCAGCAATCTAGCTAGCTCCTACAATGAGCAGTTCTTC.

This clone was observed once. The chain is built from TRBV9 and TRBJ1-1; D ambiguous. The germline V gene has CDR1 SGDLS and CDR2 YYNGEE. V was trimmed by 3 bases and J by 0 bases, leaving 9 bases between them. The CDR3 sequence is 14 residues long. The CDR3 DNA follows: TGTGCCAGCAGCGGGACGGCCATGAACACTGAAGCTTTCTTT. This codes for CASSGTAMNTEAFF.

V gene TRBV29-1 combines with J gene TRBJ2-1, with TRBD2 matching 13 bases. CDR1 is SQVTM, CDR2 ANQGSEA, per germline. The trim removed 3 bases at V and 7 bases at J, leaving 12 bases unmatched. There are 17 residues in the CDR3. CDR3 bases: TGCAGCGTTGAGTTATCCGGGACTAGCGGGAAGGTAAATGAGCAGTTCTTC. Residues: CSVELSGTSGKVNEQFF.